A selection of T cell receptor beta chains follows, all from one sample in a study of OX40 agonist ivuxolimab in advanced cancers. Sequenced by immunoSEQ multiplex PCR; TCRdb stores in-frame clones only, minus some. Of nearly 65,000 clones in the sample, about 90% were seen once. Source: CD4+ or CD8+ T cells sorted from blood, taken in a trial of the OX40 agonist ivuxolimab. Receptor source: an adult with an advanced solid tumor such as melanoma, head and neck, liver or kidney cancer. The CDR3 runs from the conserved cysteine through the conserved F or W. Fields, in order: V gene, D gene, clone size, J gene, CDR3 DNA, CDR3 protein. A D gene is named only where the DNA matches it firmly. Size is stated for part of the rows, as once, few or many counts, or as a class when the clone is expanded.

>TRBV2|NA|NA|TRBJ1-1
TGTGCCAGCAGTGACCCGCGGGTAGGCACTGAAGCTTTCTTT
CASSDPRVGTEAFF
>TRBV4-1|NA|NA|TRBJ2-1
TGCGCCAGCAGCCAAGATGGCGGCTACAATGAGCAGTTCTTC
CASSQDGGYNEQFF
>TRBV7-9|NA|NA|TRBJ2-2
TGTGCCAGCAGCTCCTCTAGCCCCACCGGGGAGCTGTTTTTT
CASSSSSPTGELFF
>TRBV4-1|TRBD1|NA|TRBJ1-2
TGCGCCAGCAGCCAGACAGGGCTAGCTAACTATGGCTACACCTTC
CASSQTGLANYGYTF
>TRBV7-2|NA|once|TRBJ2-2
TGTGCCAGCAGCTATTGGGGATACACCGGGGAGCTGTTTTTT
CASSYWGYTGELFF
>TRBV5-4|NA|NA|TRBJ1-2
TGTGCCAGCAGTTTCAGGGAAGGCTACACCTTC
CASSFREGYTF
>TRBV9|TRBD1|NA|TRBJ1-5
TGTGCCAGCAGCGTGACAGGGGGCAGCCAGCCCCAGCATTTT
CASSVTGGSQPQHF
>TRBV5-1|TRBD1|NA|TRBJ1-1
TGCGCCAGCAGCCATCAACGACAGGGACTGAACACTGAAGCTTTCTTT
CASSHQRQGLNTEAFF
>TRBV11-2|NA|NA|TRBJ1-1
TGTGCCAGCAGCTTAGGGTATGCGTCAGGTCATTCGAACACTGAAGCTTTCTTT
CASSLGYASGHSNTEAFF
>TRBV9|NA|once|TRBJ2-7
TGTGCCAGCAGCGTAGATCCAGAAACCTACGAGCAGTACTTC
CASSVDPETYEQYF